A single sample is the source of the 30 T cell receptor beta chains below, sequenced in a study of blood T cell repertoires in COVID-19. Clones were read by immunoSEQ multiplex PCR, and TCRdb kept only the in-frame ones, dropping some. The sample has around 200,000 clones, around 83% seen once; the top ten hold under 7.5%. Sequenced material: peripheral blood. The receptors come from a woman aged 40 to 50 with acute or convalescent COVID-19.

The rearrangement links TRBV9 to TRBJ1-1; the D gene is possibly TRBD1 (6 bases). The CDR3 loop spans 13 amino acids. Per germline, CDR1 SGDLS and CDR2 YYNGEE. V lost 5 bases and J lost 1, with 9 bases in between. The CDR3 reads CASSWDTNTEAFF. The CDR3 DNA sequence: TGTGCCAGCAGTTGGGACACGAACACTGAAGCTTTCTTT.

The chain has TRBV25-1 and TRBJ1-6; D ambiguous. The CDR3 consists of 14 residues. The ends were cut back, 3 bases at V and 10 bases at J, with 13 bases in the middle. Germline assignment: CDR1 MGHDK and CDR2 SYGVNS. Written as DNA, the CDR3 is TGTGCCAGCAGTGACGGGGAGACCTACTCACCCCTCCACTTT. Translation: CASSDGETYSPLHF.

The chain employs TRBV19 and TRBJ1-2; possible D gene TRBD1, 6 bases. The CDR3 loop spans 15 amino acids. The V and J ends lost 5 bases and 5 bases respectively, with 18 bases between them. CDR1 LNHDA and CDR2 SQIVND come from the germline V gene (reference sequence). CDR3 protein: CASSPRDRPLYGYTF. The CDR3 DNA reads as TGTGCCAGTAGTCCAAGAGACAGGCCATTGTATGGCTACACCTTC.

In this sample, this clone turned up once. The gene calls are TRBV5-5 and TRBJ2-1, with TRBD2 as a possible D gene (6 bases). This CDR3 has 16 amino acids. Germline CDR1 is SGHKS and CDR2 is YYEKEE (reference sequence). V was cut by 4 bases and J by 5 bases, with 19 bases left in between. The CDR3 DNA reads TGTGCCAGCAGCCGAATCCAGGGACTCCTTAACAATGAGCAGTTCTTC. It yields the protein CASSRIQGLLNNEQFF.

The chain employs TRBV11-3 and TRBJ2-1; the D gene is possibly TRBD2 (6 bases). Per germline, CDR1 SGHNT and CDR2 YENEEA. The CDR3 totals 18 residues. Trimming stripped 0 bases from V and 0 bases from J, with 15 bases between. CDR3 nucleotide sequence: TGTGCCAGCAGCTTAGATCAGGCGGGGTCAGGCTCCTACAATGAGCAGTTCTTC. Protein product: CASSLDQAGSGSYNEQFF. Filled out from reference TRBV11-3 and TRBJ2-1, the complete variable domain reads EAGVVQSPRYKIIEKKQPVAFWCNPISGHNTLYWYLQNLGQGPELLIRYENEEAVDDSQLPKDRFSAERLKGVDSTLKIQPAELGDSAVYLCASSLDQAGSGSYNEQFFGPGTRLTVL.

The chain is built from TRBV30 and TRBJ1-5; D gene unclear. The germline V and J ends were trimmed by 1 base and 6 bases, with 7 bases remaining between them. This CDR3 has 12 amino acids. Germline lookup yields CDR1 GTSNPN and CDR2 SVGIG (reference sequence). The CDR3 loop is CAWSEGSQPQHF. The CDR3 coding sequence is TGTGCCTGGAGTGAAGGGAGTCAGCCCCAGCATTTT. The complete variable domain, with remaining parts taken from reference TRBV30 and TRBJ1-5, reads SQTIHQWPATLVQPVGSPLSLECTVEGTSNPNLYWYRQAAGRGLQLLFYSVGIGQISSEVPQNLSASRPQDRQFILSSKKLLLSDSGFYLCAWSEGSQPQHFGDGTRLSIL.

Regarding this clone: The DNA is omitted, as the CDR3 cannot be located on it reliably, and the CDR3 follows TCRdb's listing. This chain connects TRBV6-5 to TRBJ2-7; the table names TRBD2, a call not compared with the DNA. The CDR3 comprises 15 residues, both ends counted. The germline CDR1 and CDR2 sequences are MNHEY and SVGAGI. The CDR3 sequence: CASILGRGSSYEQYF.

This chain links TRBV19 with TRBJ2-1; D perhaps matches TRBD2 (5 bases). CDR1 and CDR2 from the germline V gene are LNHDA and SQIVND (reference sequence). The V end lost 4 bases, the J end lost 7 bases, and 23 bases lay between the germline ends. The CDR3 spans 17 residues. The CDR3 DNA reads as TGTGCCAGTAGTAGCCCCCGTAGCGCGGCGGGCGGAAATGAGCAGTTCTTC. Encoded protein: CASSSPRSAAGGNEQFF.

The genes are TRBV28 and TRBJ2-7, with D unclear. The V end lost 3 bases, the J end lost 0 bases, and 3 bases lay between the germline ends. CDR3 length: 12 residues. Germline lookup yields CDR1 MDHEN and CDR2 SYDVKM. CDR3 coding DNA: TGTGCCAGCAGTTTTAGCTCCTACGAGCAGTACTTC. Its translation: CASSFSSYEQYF. The full variable domain, with the rest looked up from reference TRBV28 and TRBJ2-7, is DVKVTQSSRYLVKRTGEKVFLECVQDMDHENMFWYRQDPGLGLRLIYFSYDVKMKEKGDIPEGYSVSREKKERFSLILESASTNQTSMYLCASSFSSYEQYFGPGTRLTVT.

The chain's CDR3 is CASSLLGGGDGYTF. For the CDR3, the DNA is TGTGCCAGCAGTTTACTCGGGGGAGGAGATGGCTACACCTTC. This chain uses TRBV27 with TRBJ1-2, with a tentative D call TRBD1 (5 bases). The CDR3 extends over 14 amino acids. CDR1 is MNHEY and CDR2 is SMNVEV in the germline V gene (reference sequence). Trimming cost V 2 bases and J 6 bases, with 13 bases left between them.

This clone came up a few times. V gene TRBV14 combines with J gene TRBJ1-1; D gene uncertain. V gave up 0 bases and J gave up 1 base, with 6 bases separating them. The CDR3 loop spans 14 amino acids. In germline, CDR1 is SGHDN, CDR2 FVKESK. Here the CDR3 DNA reads TGTGCCAGCAGCCAAGAATGGCCGAACACTGAAGCTTTCTTT. Its translation: CASSQEWPNTEAFF.

This clone was detected only once. Here the CDR3 reads CASSLGGPTTDYGYTF. As DNA, the CDR3 is TGTGCCAGCAGCTTAGGGGGCCCCACAACTGACTATGGCTACACCTTC. This chain joins TRBV7-2 and TRBJ1-2; a possible D gene is TRBD1 (5 bases). V was clipped by 1 base and J by 3 bases, with 15 bases between them. Germline-derived CDR1 and CDR2 are SGHTA and FQGNSA. The length of the CDR3 is 16 residues.

J is TRBJ2-1 and V is TRBV27, with 7 bases matching TRBD2. The CDR3 loop spans 15 amino acids. The J segment lost 4 bases and the V segment lost 4 bases, leaving 7 bases of the junction unmatched. Germline V lookup: CDR1 MNHEY, CDR2 SMNVEV (reference sequence). The CDR3 here is CASSSAASGYNEQFF. The DNA for the CDR3 is TGTGCCAGCAGTTCAGCGGCTAGCGGTTACAATGAGCAGTTCTTC.

The chain has TRBV11-2 and TRBJ2-7, with TRBD1 matching 7 bases. The germline gives CDR1 SGHAT, CDR2 FQNNGV. The CDR3 has 15 amino acids. J was trimmed by 4 bases and V by 5 bases; bases with no gene match: 11. This CDR3 is CASSLRQGLLYEQYF. For the CDR3, the DNA is TGTGCCAGCAGCCTCCGACAGGGTCTATTGTACGAGCAGTACTTC.

There are a few counts of this clone. This chain joins TRBV6-2 or TRBV6-3 and TRBJ2-1; perhaps TRBD1 as D (6 bases). The CDR3 spans 16 residues. Per germline, CDR1 MNHEY and CDR2 SVGEGT. Trimming pared 6 bases from V and 2 bases from J, leaving 17 bases between. This CDR3 is CASSLRPRDTYNEQFF. CDR3 sequence (DNA): TGTGCCAGCAGCCTTCGGCCACGGGACACCTACAATGAGCAGTTCTTC.

The V and J genes are TRBV18 and TRBJ2-2; TRBD1 might be the D (6 bases). The CDR3 length is 15 residues. Germline lookup yields CDR1 KGHSH and CDR2 LQKENI. The V end was cut by 3 bases, the J end by 5 bases, with 13 bases between. The CDR3 DNA reads as TGTGCCAGCTCACCGGAGCAGGGGTGGACCGGGGAGCTGTTTTTT. The encoded protein is CASSPEQGWTGELFF.

The J gene is TRBJ2-1, the V gene TRBV5-1; 7 bases map to TRBD2. V lost 6 bases and J lost 10; bases outside the gene matches: 13. This CDR3 has 14 amino acids. The germline V gene has CDR1 SGHRS and CDR2 YFSETQ. In DNA form, the CDR3 reads TGCGCCAGCACCCCAAGCGCGGGAGAAGGGGAGCAGTTCTTC. Translating it yields CASTPSAGEGEQFF.

V and J are TRBV4-1 and TRBJ1-5; 7 positions agree with TRBD1. Unmatched junction bases numbered 11, after V lost 0 bases and J lost 12 bases. The CDR3 loop spans 15 amino acids. CDR1 and CDR2 from the germline V gene are MGHRA and YSYEKL. The CDR3 reads CASSQEGSIPGGQHF. The CDR3 DNA reads TGCGCCAGCAGCCAAGAAGGCTCAATCCCAGGGGGCCAGCATTTT.

This chain connects TRBV5-1 to TRBJ2-2; 12 positions agree with TRBD2. This CDR3 comprises 18 residues. Per the germline V gene, CDR1 is SGHRS and CDR2 is YFSETQ. After removal of 4 bases from V and 7 bases from J, the junction contained 14 bases not matched to a gene. CDR3 DNA: TGCGCCAGCAGCGGAGGCGCCCTAGCGGGGGGGCCTGTCGGGGAGCTGTTTTTT. Its translation is CASSGGALAGGPVGELFF.

J is TRBJ2-3 and V is TRBV19; 10 bases match TRBD2. Looked up from germline, CDR1 is LNHDA and CDR2 is SQIVND (reference sequence). Trimming took 4 bases from V and 6 from J; bases not matched to a gene: 7. This CDR3 is 15 amino acids long. CDR3 bases: TGTGCCAGTAGTACCGCTAGCGGGGGTTTTGATACGCAGTATTTT. Translated: CASSTASGGFDTQYF. Combining the CDR3 with reference TRBV19 and TRBJ2-3 gives the whole variable domain DGGITQSPKYLFRKEGQNVTLSCEQNLNHDAMYWYRQDPGQGLRLIYYSQIVNDFQKGDIAEGYSVSREKKESFPLTVTSAQKNPTAFYLCASSTASGGFDTQYFGPGTRLTVL.

The rearrangement joins TRBV2 to TRBJ2-7; D call uncertain. CDR1 and CDR2 (germline): SNHLY, FYNNEI. Trimming shortened V by 2 bases and J by 4 bases, and 15 bases separated the two germline ends. The length of the CDR3 is 15 residues. In DNA form, the CDR3 reads TGTGCCAGCAGTGAACGGTCATTGTCTCTTTACGAGCAGTACTTC. This encodes CASSERSLSLYEQYF.

V and J are TRBV9 and TRBJ2-3; D is perhaps TRBD2 (5 bases). Trimming removed 3 bases from V and 8 bases from J, with 7 bases in between. The CDR3 spans 11 residues. Per germline, CDR1 SGDLS and CDR2 YYNGEE. The chain's CDR3 is CASSGTSTQYF. The DNA of the CDR3 is TGTGCCAGCAGCGGGACTTCTACGCAGTATTTT. The variable domain in full, completed from reference TRBV9 and TRBJ2-3, reads DSGVTQTPKHLITATGQRVTLRCSPRSGDLSVYWYQQSLDQGLQFLIQYYNGEERAKGNILERFSAQQFPDLHSELNLSSLELGDSALYFCASSGTSTQYFGPGTRLTVL.

The J gene is TRBJ2-7, the V gene TRBV28, with TRBD2 matching over 10 bases. The length of the CDR3 is 14 residues. With V trimmed by 4 bases and J by 7 bases, 7 bases remained unmatched. In germline, CDR1 is MDHEN, CDR2 SYDVKM. The CDR3 here is CASSSASGGSEQYF. The CDR3 DNA follows: TGTGCCAGCAGTTCGGCTAGCGGGGGATCGGAGCAGTACTTC.

The chain uses TRBV2 and TRBJ1-1; the match to TRBD1 covers 8 bases. CDR1 SNHLY and CDR2 FYNNEI come from the germline V gene. The CDR3 length is 13 residues. V was pared by 8 bases and J by 0 bases, with 2 bases of the junction left unmatched. CDR3 DNA sequence: TGTGCCAGCCCAGGGGGCCTGAACACTGAAGCTTTCTTT. It specifies CASPGGLNTEAFF.

The J gene is TRBJ1-1, the V gene TRBV6-5, with 9 bases aligning to TRBD1. V was pared by 7 bases and J by 5 bases, with 11 bases of the junction left unmatched. CDR3 size: 15 residues. Germline V CDR1 and CDR2: MNHEY, SVGAGI. Here the CDR3 DNA reads TGTGCCAGCACCAAAACCGGGACAGGGCTTACTGAAGCTTTCTTT. Translation: CASTKTGTGLTEAFF.

The V and J genes are TRBV5-4 and TRBJ1-3; tentative D call: TRBD1 (6 bases). From germline, CDR1 is SGHNT and CDR2 YYREEE (reference sequence). CDR3 length: 15 residues. Trimming cost V 3 bases and J 0 bases, with 10 bases left between them. CDR3 sequence reads: CASSSDSSSGNTIYF. For the CDR3, the DNA is TGTGCCAGCAGCTCGGACAGTAGCTCTGGAAACACCATATATTTT.

This chain uses TRBV3-1 (or the pseudogene TRBV3-2) with TRBJ2-1, with D possibly matching TRBD2 (5 bases). The CDR3 consists of 16 residues. Looked up from germline, CDR1 is LGHDT and CDR2 is YNNKEL (reference sequence). V lost 2 bases, J lost 8 bases, and 19 bases lay in between. In DNA, the CDR3 is TGTGCCAGCAGCCAATATTACGGGGAAGGCCTACATGAGCAGTTCTTC. Amino acid sequence: CASSQYYGEGLHEQFF.

This CDR3 is CASSFGVSYEQYF. In nucleotides, the CDR3 is TGTGCCAGCAGCTTCGGGGTTTCCTACGAGCAGTACTTC. The chain recombines TRBV7-6 with TRBJ2-7, with D perhaps matching TRBD2 (5 bases). CDR3 length equals 13 residues. Germline V gene data show CDR1 as SGHVS and CDR2 as FNYEAQ. The germline V and J ends were trimmed by 3 bases and 1 base, with 7 bases remaining between them.

CDR3 region: CASSTGTISEKLFF. CDR3 DNA sequence: TGTGCCAGCAGCACCGGGACAATCTCTGAAAAACTGTTTTTT. The chain joins TRBV7-9 to TRBJ1-4; tentatively, D is TRBD1 (6 bases). The germline V gene encodes CDR1 SEHNR and CDR2 FQNEAQ (reference sequence). This CDR3 region has 14 residues. The V gene lost 5 bases and the J gene lost 7 bases, with 14 bases spanning the gap.

The chain employs TRBV27 and TRBJ1-2, with 10 nucleotides matching TRBD1. With 3 bases clipped from V and 8 bases from J, the junction kept 6 bases outside the gene matches. The CDR3 loop spans 14 amino acids. Germline CDR1 and CDR2: MNHEY and SMNVEV (reference sequence). For the CDR3, the DNA is TGTGCCAGCAGTTTGGGACAGGGGATAGGCGGCTACACCTTC. Amino acid sequence: CASSLGQGIGGYTF.